Described below is a single T cell receptor (beta chain) sequence and its context. Its cognate antigen is unknown. Clones were sequenced by immunoSEQ multiplex PCR, and TCRdb holds only the in-frame ones, with some missing. This table holds around 97,000 clones, 75% to 90% found once. These data originate in a study of T cell responses to AZD1222 COVID-19 vaccine. Across the study: Timing groups of about 4 and about 12 weeks for second doses were pooled.

Overall study findings and caveats: The breadth and depth of Spike-specific TCRs increased once two AZD1222 doses had been given. Most donors were white British and more were female, and clonal diversity was possibly underestimated.

The germline gives CDR1 SQVTM, CDR2 ANQGSEA. The CDR3 has 12 amino acids. Trimming took 4 bases from V and 1 from J, leaving 5 bases between them. The sample in question was peripheral blood, obtained on day 0 of AZD1222 vaccination. This sequence was found in an adult in good health. V and J are TRBV29-1 and TRBJ2-1, with unresolved D. CDR3 sequence: CSVGWSYNEQFF. The CDR3 DNA reads as TGCAGCGTTGGGTGGTCCTACAATGAGCAGTTCTTC.